The entry below describes one T cell receptor beta chain. Antigen specificity is unknown. The PCR ran on 60 Vbeta and 13 Jbeta primers. Method: immunoSEQ multiplex PCR; TCRdb's copy keeps in-frame clones and lacks some. The sample lists about 150,000 clones, 70% to 80% occurring once. This sample stems from a study of cytomegalovirus exposure and HLA in healthy donors. Study-level findings and limits: While the bulk of TCR sequences proved rare, some public TCRs turned up in many donors.

The CDR3 has 14 amino acids. Germline lookup yields CDR1 MNHNY and CDR2 SVGAGI (reference sequence). The germline V and J ends were trimmed by 7 bases and 8 bases, with 18 bases remaining between them. The chain uses TRBV6-6 and TRBJ2-1; TRBD2 might be the D (6 bases). This TCR derives from a man younger than 45 in good health and CMV-seropositive. The sample comprised PBMCs. The CDR3 nucleotides read TGTGCCAGCACCTCGACCCGACTAGGTTATGAGCAGTTCTTC. Translating gives CASTSTRLGYEQFF.